This T cell receptor beta chain was documented in a study of identifying expanded T cells in peripheral blood. The study's findings and limits: Differentially abundant clones: 0.95 to 1.5 between replicates, 15 to 17 at roughly 15 days, less than 20 at four. Across healthy donors, higher total template counts meant significantly greater approximately two-week count variance.

Repertoires were generated with immunoSEQ multiplex PCR, while TCRdb's copy carries only in-frame clones and drops some. The sample lists approximately 120,000 clones, 88% occurring once. Regarding this clone: The antigen is undetermined.

During the collection period, no donor immune events like infections were recorded. V gave up 6 bases and J gave up 3 bases, with 9 bases separating them. This CDR3 contains 11 residues. Germline lookup yields CDR1 SQVTM and CDR2 ANQGSEA. The TCR sequence derives from a person aged 18 to 75 in good health. Material for sequencing was blood. The chain is built from TRBV29-1 and TRBJ2-7, with TRBD2 as a possible D gene (6 bases). The CDR3 spells CSVGLDYEQYF. The CDR3 DNA is TGCAGCGTGGGACTGGACTACGAGCAGTACTTC.